Included here is one T cell receptor (beta chain) sequence, with context. The source of the sample is a study of T cell changes during pregnancy in multiple sclerosis. There are 14 residues in the CDR3. Germline CDR1 reads SGHRS; CDR2 reads YFSETQ. V lost 0 bases to trimming and J lost 9 bases, with 13 bases between them. Generated by immunoSEQ multiplex PCR, the TCRdb table keeps only in-frame clones and is missing some. Counted here are approximately 85,000 clones, about 95% occurring once; the ten biggest clones make up about 2.5%. The clonotype comes from a female donor with multiple sclerosis, enrolled in a pregnancy study. Source: peripheral blood, taken in the third trimester of pregnancy. This rearrangement joins TRBV5-1 to TRBJ2-1; a weak D match, TRBD1 (6 bases). The CDR3 sequence: CASSLGQGSSEQFF. In nucleotides, the CDR3 is TGCGCCAGCAGCTTGGGGCAGGGGTCGAGTGAGCAGTTCTTC.